This is a list of T cell receptor beta chains from one sample in a study of blood T cell repertoires in COVID-19. Clones were sequenced by immunoSEQ multiplex PCR, and TCRdb holds only the in-frame ones, with some missing. Among roughly 200,000 clones listed, 70% to 90% were seen once. The sample taken for sequencing was PBMCs or T cells enriched from blood (not recorded which). The receptor set was obtained from a man aged 40-49 years who had recovered from COVID-19. CDR3s include the opening cysteine and the closing phenylalanine or tryptophan. The D gene is left open where the match is weak. Only some rows state a clone size, as once, few, many or a class for expanded clones.

clone_size,v_call,d_call,j_call,cdr3_aa,cdr3_nt
NA,TRBV2,NA,TRBJ1-6,CASSRAGSSGNSPLHF,TGTGCCAGCAGTCGGGCAGGTTCGTCGGGGAATTCACCCCTCCACTTT
NA,TRBV2,NA,TRBJ1-3,CASSYILSGNTIYF,TGTGCCAGCAGTTACATCCTCTCTGGAAACACCATATATTTT
NA,TRBV5-1,NA,TRBJ2-5,CASSLESRSEETQYF,TGCGCCAGCAGCTTGGAGTCCCGCAGTGAAGAGACCCAGTACTTC
few,TRBV6-4,NA,TRBJ2-3,CASSELGAGQGTDTQYF,TGTGCCAGCAGTGAACTGGGGGCAGGGCAAGGCACAGATACGCAGTATTTT
NA,TRBV5-1,TRBD2,TRBJ2-1,CASSSPTGTSGYNEQFF,TGCGCCAGCAGCTCCCCTACCGGGACTAGCGGATACAATGAGCAGTTCTTC
once,TRBV7-3,NA,TRBJ1-1,CASSIQGKNTEAFF,TGTGCCAGCTCAATCCAGGGCAAGAACACTGAAGCTTTCTTT
NA,TRBV19,TRBD1,TRBJ2-7,CASSPQTGSEQYF,TGTGCCAGTAGTCCCCAGACAGGGAGCGAGCAGTACTTC
NA,TRBV7-6,TRBD1,TRBJ1-3,CASSLVGTGRTSGNTIYF,TGTGCCAGCAGCTTAGTTGGGACAGGGAGGACCTCTGGAAACACCATATATTTT
NA,TRBV7-7,NA,TRBJ2-6,CASSLMAGSSGANVLTF,TGTGCCAGCAGCTTAATGGCAGGGTCCTCTGGGGCCAACGTCCTGACTTTC
NA,TRBV3-1/TRBV3-2,NA,TRBJ1-1,CASSQGKGQVAFF,TGTGCCAGCAGCCAAGGAAAGGGGCAGGTAGCTTTCTTT
NA,TRBV19,NA,TRBJ2-5,CASSIGLTGETQYF,TGTGCCAGTAGTATTGGACTCACAGGGGAGACCCAGTACTTC
NA,TRBV13,NA,TRBJ2-5,CASSAEETQYF,TGTGCCAGCAGCGCGGAAGAGACCCAGTACTTC
NA,TRBV5-1,TRBD2,TRBJ2-7,CASSTGLAGVGEQYF,TGCGCCAGCAGCACGGGACTAGCGGGAGTAGGGGAGCAGTACTTC
many,TRBV7-3,TRBD1,TRBJ1-6,CASSLKPRDRGNSPLHF,TGTGCCAGCAGCTTGAAACCCCGGGACAGGGGAAATTCACCCCTCCACTTT
NA,TRBV5-4,NA,TRBJ2-2,CASSLAAAFNTGELFF,TGTGCCAGCAGCTTGGCAGCGGCGTTTAACACCGGGGAGCTGTTTTTT
few,TRBV5-1,NA,TRBJ1-1,CASSLSVPPEAFF,TGCGCCAGCAGCTTGTCGGTCCCTCCTGAAGCTTTCTTT
NA,TRBV9,NA,TRBJ2-3,CASSTRQGLTDTQYF,TGTGCCAGCAGCACTCGACAAGGTCTGACAGATACGCAGTATTTT
few,TRBV6-2/TRBV6-3,TRBD2,TRBJ2-3,CASSTRGGGTDTQYF,TGTGCCAGCAGTACCCGCGGGGGGGGGACGGATACGCAGTATTTT
NA,TRBV25-1,NA,TRBJ2-1,CASSANNEQFF,TGTGCCAGCAGTGCCAACAATGAGCAGTTCTTC
NA,TRBV11-2,TRBD1,TRBJ2-5,CASSLGGQGETQYF,TGTGCCAGCAGCTTAGGGGGACAGGGGGAGACCCAGTACTTC
NA,TRBV5-5,TRBD1,TRBJ2-7,CASSLDRGVQYF,TGTGCCAGCAGTTTGGACAGGGGTGTGCAGTACTTC
NA,TRBV3-1/TRBV3-2,NA,TRBJ1-6,CASSQTYNSPLHF,TGTGCCAGCAGCCAGACTTATAATTCACCCCTCCACTTT